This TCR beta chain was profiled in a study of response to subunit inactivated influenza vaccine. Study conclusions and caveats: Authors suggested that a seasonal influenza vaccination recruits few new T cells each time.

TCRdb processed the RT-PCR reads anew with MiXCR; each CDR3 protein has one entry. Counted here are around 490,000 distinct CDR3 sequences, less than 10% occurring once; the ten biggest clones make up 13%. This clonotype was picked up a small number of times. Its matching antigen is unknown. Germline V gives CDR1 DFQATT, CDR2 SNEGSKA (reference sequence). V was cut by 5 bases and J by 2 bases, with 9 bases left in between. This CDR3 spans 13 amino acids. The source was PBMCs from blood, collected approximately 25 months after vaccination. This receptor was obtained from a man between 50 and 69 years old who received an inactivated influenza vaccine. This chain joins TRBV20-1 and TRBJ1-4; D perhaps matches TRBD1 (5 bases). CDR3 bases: TGCAGTGCTTACCGGGACACTAATGAAAAACTGTTTTTT. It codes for CSAYRDTNEKLFF.